These 20 T cell receptor beta chains were all obtained from the same sample, sequenced in a study of cytomegalovirus exposure and HLA in healthy donors. PCR involved 60 Vbeta and 13 Jbeta primers. TCRdb's table, derived via immunoSEQ multiplex PCR, lists solely in-frame clones and lacks some. The sample yields approximately 100,000 clones, around 60% seen once. The specimen sequenced was PBMCs. The receptors were gathered from a man aged 55 to 70 in good health and CMV-seronegative.

This clone has just a few counts. The chain has TRBV28 and TRBJ2-7, with TRBD1 matching 7 bases. The CDR3 is made up of 15 amino acids. CDR1 is MDHEN and CDR2 is SYDVKM in the germline V gene. V shed 6 bases, J shed 0 bases, and the junction held 8 bases outside the gene matches. The DNA of the CDR3 is TGTGCCAGCAGACGGGGACAGTCTCCCTCCTACGAGCAGTACTTC. It is translated as CASRRGQSPSYEQYF.

This chain connects TRBV5-6 to TRBJ2-7; 7 bases fit TRBD2. Germline trimming cut 1 base from V and 7 bases from J; bases unmatched to any gene: 17. This CDR3 contains 17 residues. Per the germline V gene, CDR1 is SGHDT and CDR2 is YYEEEE. The CDR3, as DNA: TGTGCCAGCAGCTTGTCGTTCTTTCGGGGAGGGGTACGGGAGCAGTACTTC. Protein sequence: CASSLSFFRGGVREQYF.

This clone occurred once. The genes are TRBV11-2 and TRBJ2-7, with TRBD2 matching 7 bases. Losses at the gene ends were 0 bases for V and 0 bases for J; bases not matched to a gene: 8. Looked up from germline, CDR1 is SGHAT and CDR2 is FQNNGV. The CDR3 covers 17 residues. This CDR3 reads CASSLDLAGVSSYEQYF. CDR3 coding DNA: TGTGCCAGCAGCTTAGATCTGGCGGGAGTAAGCTCCTACGAGCAGTACTTC.

The chain links TRBV28 to TRBJ1-2; D may be TRBD1 (5 bases). The CDR3 contains 17 residues. Germline lookup yields CDR1 MDHEN and CDR2 SYDVKM. V was trimmed by 6 bases and J by 8 bases, leaving 28 bases between them. CDR3 nucleotides: TGTGCCAGCAGACATCAAGTTGGGCAAACAGGTCTTAGCGGCTACACCTTC. Amino acids: CASRHQVGQTGLSGYTF.

Only a few counts were recorded for this clone. The CDR3 DNA is TGTGCCAGTAGTATAGCGGGAGGGGAACAAGAGACCCAGTACTTC. Translated, it gives CASSIAGGEQETQYF. The V call is TRBV19, the J call TRBJ2-5; 8 bases align to TRBD2. The CDR3 totals 15 residues. After removal of 1 base from V and 2 bases from J, the junction contained 3 bases not matched to a gene. Germline CDR1 LNHDA, CDR2 SQIVND (reference sequence).

Comment on this clone: Other DNA sequences in this sample translate to the same CDR3. This chain uses TRBV27 with TRBJ2-3; weak D call: TRBD1 (6 bases). Germline assignment: CDR1 MNHEY and CDR2 SMNVEV (reference sequence). The CDR3 sequence is 18 residues long. V lost 5 bases to trimming and J lost 0 bases, with 21 bases between them. CDR3 region: CASSKTGSGLVSTDTQYF. DNA of the CDR3: TGTGCCAGCAGTAAGACAGGATCGGGGCTAGTGAGCACAGATACGCAGTATTTT.

The count of this clone is one. A read error may account for a junction end that differs from germline. The chain links TRBV7-9 to TRBJ1-5, with D tentatively TRBD1 (6 bases). The CDR3 is 14 amino acids. CDR1 and CDR2 (germline): SEHNR, FQNEAQ (reference sequence). In nucleotides, the CDR3 is TGTTCCAGCAGCCTCGAAGGGGGTCGGCAGCCCCAGCATTTT. The encoded protein is CSSSLEGGRQPQHF. The whole variable domain, remainder taken from reference TRBV7-9 and TRBJ1-5, is DTGVSQNPRHKITKRGQNVTFRCDPISEHNRLYWYRQTLGQGPEFLTYFQNEAQLEKSRLLSDRFSAERPKGSFSTLEIQRTEQGDSAMYLCSSSLEGGRQPQHFGDGTRLSIL.

The chain links TRBV27 to TRBJ1-2; D is unclear. Looked up from germline, CDR1 is MNHEY and CDR2 is SMNVEV (reference sequence). This CDR3 is built from 12 residues. V was pared by 2 bases and J by 5 bases, with 6 bases between. The chain's CDR3 is CASSLRGYGYTF. In DNA form, the CDR3 reads TGTGCCAGCAGTTTACGAGGGTATGGCTACACCTTC.

The chain is built from TRBV30 and TRBJ2-1, with 7 nucleotides matching TRBD2. The V and J ends lost 8 bases and 0 bases, in that order; junction bases with no gene match: 10. This CDR3 is built from 15 residues. CDR1 and CDR2 from the germline V gene are GTSNPN and SVGIG (reference sequence). The chain's CDR3 is CAHGGGGSSYNEQFF. The CDR3 DNA is TGTGCCCACGGGGGTGGCGGGAGCTCCTACAATGAGCAGTTCTTC.

The genes are TRBV2 and TRBJ1-5; D is perhaps TRBD1 (5 bases). The germline V gene encodes CDR1 SNHLY and CDR2 FYNNEI. The CDR3 runs to 16 residues. Trimming removed 4 bases from V and 4 bases from J, with 17 bases in between. CDR3 sequence (DNA): TGTGCCAGCAGTGGGGGGGTCGGGGGGAGTAATCAGCCCCAGCATTTT. This translates into CASSGGVGGSNQPQHF. The full variable domain, with the rest looked up from reference TRBV2 and TRBJ1-5, is EPEVTQTPSHQVTQMGQEVILRCVPISNHLYFYWYRQILGQKVEFLVSFYNNEISEKSEIFDDQFSVERPDGSNFTLKIRSTKLEDSAMYFCASSGGVGGSNQPQHFGDGTRLSIL.

This clone has a handful of counts. One end of the junction is discordant with germline, which a read error may explain. The sample carries other DNA sequences with the same CDR3. V gene TRBV19 combines with J gene TRBJ2-3; 8 nucleotides match TRBD1. This CDR3 has 16 amino acids. CDR1 is LNHDA and CDR2 is SQIVND in the germline V gene (reference sequence). CDR3 coding DNA: TGCGCCAGTAGTGCCTACCAGGGGGCCGGCCGGGATACGCAGTATTTT. Translating it yields CASSAYQGAGRDTQYF. Together with reference TRBV19 and TRBJ2-3, the CDR3 gives the full variable domain: DGGITQSPKYLFRKEGQNVTLSCEQNLNHDAMYWYRQDPGQGLRLIYYSQIVNDFQKGDIAEGYSVSREKKESFPLTVTSAQKNPTAFYLCASSAYQGAGRDTQYFGPGTRLTVL.

V and J are TRBV7-3 and TRBJ2-2, with D uncertain. Germline lookup yields CDR1 SGHTA and CDR2 FQGTGA. V lost 0 bases and J lost 5, with 7 bases in between. The CDR3 contains 14 residues. The DNA of the CDR3 is TGTGCCAGCAGCTTAACTTACGGGACCGGGGAGCTGTTTTTT. Translated: CASSLTYGTGELFF.

The chain is built from TRBV28 and TRBJ1-1, with TRBD1 matching over 8 bases. V shed 6 bases, J shed 2 bases, and the junction held 5 bases outside the gene matches. The germline V gene encodes CDR1 MDHEN and CDR2 SYDVKM. The CDR3 totals 14 residues. CDR3 sequence (DNA): TGTGCCAGCAGCAGCGGGACAGGTAACACTGAAGCTTTCTTT. It encodes CASSSGTGNTEAFF.

This clone was detected only once. This chain links TRBV5-1 with TRBJ2-1; TRBD1 might be the D (6 bases). V was cut by 4 bases and J by 2 bases, with 7 bases left in between. The germline gives CDR1 SGHRS, CDR2 YFSETQ. This CDR3 is built from 13 residues. This chain's CDR3 is CASSRDTYNEQFF. The CDR3 DNA reads as TGCGCCAGCAGCAGGGACACCTACAATGAGCAGTTCTTC.

This chain connects TRBV19 to TRBJ1-1, with unresolved D. The CDR3 runs 14 residues. V was cut by 7 bases and J by 0 bases, with 12 bases left in between. Germline CDR1 and CDR2: LNHDA and SQIVND (reference sequence). Written as DNA, the CDR3 is TGTGCCAGTAAAAAACAGTCAATGAACACTGAAGCTTTCTTT. It yields the protein CASKKQSMNTEAFF.

The chain uses TRBV5-4 and TRBJ1-2, with 7 bases matching TRBD1. Per germline, CDR1 SGHNT and CDR2 YYREEE (reference sequence). The CDR3 runs 15 residues. V lost 3 bases to trimming and J lost 4 bases; unmatched junction nucleotides: 9. The CDR3 nucleotides are TGTGCCAGCAGCTCGGGACAGTCGGCCCGCTATGGCTACACCTTC. Translated, it gives CASSSGQSARYGYTF. Variable domain in full (rest from reference TRBV5-4 and TRBJ1-2): ETGVTQSPTHLIKTRGQQVTLRCSSQSGHNTVSWYQQALGQGPQFIFQYYREEENGRGNFPPRFSGLQFPNYSSELNVNALELDDSALYLCASSSGQSARYGYTFGSGTRLTVV.

The J gene is TRBJ1-1, the V gene TRBV28; tentative D call: TRBD1 (5 bases). Deletions cut 10 bases from V and 5 bases from J, with 11 bases between. The CDR3 is made up of 11 amino acids. Germline V gene data show CDR1 as MDHEN and CDR2 as SYDVKM. CDR3 protein: CATWGGTEAFF. The DNA of the CDR3 is TGTGCCACTTGGGGGGGGACTGAAGCTTTCTTT.

The chain combines TRBV11-3 with TRBJ2-1; possibly TRBD2 for D (5 bases). CDR3 length equals 12 residues. Germline V gene lookup returns CDR1 SGHNT and CDR2 YENEEA. Trimming removed 3 bases at V and 5 bases at J, with 5 bases between. The CDR3 DNA reads TGTGCCAGCAGCTTGCGGGACAATGAGCAGTTCTTC. Its translation: CASSLRDNEQFF.

V usage is TRBV6-4 and J usage is TRBJ2-2; D possibly corresponds to TRBD1 (8 bases). Germline V lookup: CDR1 MRHNA, CDR2 SNTAGT. This CDR3 has 18 residues. The germline V and J ends were trimmed by 11 bases and 5 bases, with 30 bases remaining between them. CDR3 residues: CARKKRDRLVLTTGELFF. The CDR3 nucleotides read TGTGCCCGTAAAAAGCGGGACAGGTTAGTGCTGACTACCGGGGAGCTGTTTTTT.

V gene TRBV11-3 combines with J gene TRBJ2-3; a weak D match, TRBD1 (5 bases). Germline V gives CDR1 SGHNT, CDR2 YENEEA. This CDR3 has 13 residues. The V end was cut by 4 bases, the J end by 6 bases, with 11 bases between. The CDR3 DNA reads as TGTGCCAGCAGCTCTCAGGGTTCTGATACGCAGTATTTT. Protein: CASSSQGSDTQYF. Complete variable domain (other parts from reference TRBV11-3 and TRBJ2-3): EAGVVQSPRYKIIEKKQPVAFWCNPISGHNTLYWYLQNLGQGPELLIRYENEEAVDDSQLPKDRFSAERLKGVDSTLKIQPAELGDSAVYLCASSSQGSDTQYFGPGTRLTVL.